This passage covers 15 T cell receptor beta chains from one sample sequenced in a study of shared clonotypes between healthy human individuals. Assay: immunoSEQ multiplex PCR; the TCRdb copy retains only in-frame clones and omits some. Here the sample spans about half a million clones, around 79% being singletons. The sample taken for sequencing was PBMCs. These receptors were collected from a woman aged 40 to 50 in good health. Some clones in this sample may be carry-over from other donors' samples.

This chain links TRBV7-8 with TRBJ1-1; D unresolved. Germline CDR1 and CDR2: SGHVS and FQNEAQ. V lost 4 bases, J lost 6 bases, and 12 bases lay in between. This CDR3 contains 13 residues. In DNA, the CDR3 is TGTGCCAGCAGCTCCGGTCGTGGGGCTGAAGCTTTCTTT. Amino acids: CASSSGRGAEAFF. Looking up the rest from reference TRBV7-8 and TRBJ1-1 gives the full variable domain: GAGVSQSPRYKVAKRGQDVALRCDPISGHVSLFWYQQALGQGPEFLTYFQNEAQLDKSGLPSDRFFAERPEGSVSTLKIQRTQQEDSAVYLCASSSGRGAEAFFGQGTRLTVV.

This chain links TRBV27 with TRBJ2-3; TRBD1 might be the D (6 bases). The length of the CDR3 is 17 residues. Trimming stripped 4 bases from V and 0 bases from J, with 17 bases between. Germline V lookup: CDR1 MNHEY, CDR2 SMNVEV (reference sequence). The CDR3 DNA reads TGTGCCAGCAGTTCAGGAACCGGGACACAGAGCACAGATACGCAGTATTTT. Residues: CASSSGTGTQSTDTQYF.

The chain recombines TRBV14 with TRBJ1-2; the D is unclear. Germline-derived CDR1 and CDR2 are SGHDN and FVKESK. Trimming removed 4 bases from V and 0 bases from J, with 15 bases in between. This CDR3 is 16 amino acids long. CDR3 sequence: CASSLRGPLTNYGYTF. Here the CDR3 DNA reads TGTGCCAGCAGCCTTAGAGGACCTTTAACTAACTATGGCTACACCTTC.

CDR3 sequence reads: CASSFSTRTGTDGYTF. The CDR3 DNA reads TGTGCCAGCAGCTTCTCGACCCGGACAGGGACGGATGGCTACACCTTC. This chain connects TRBV11-1 to TRBJ1-2; 8 bases map to TRBD1. Germline V gene sequence: CDR1 SGHAT, CDR2 FQDESV (reference sequence). The CDR3 runs to 16 residues. V trimming: 3 bases; J trimming: 6 bases; junction bases outside the gene matches: 12.

Points on this clone: A far larger clone lies a single base away; this is likely a read error. The chain employs TRBV5-1 and TRBJ1-1; D might be TRBD1 (5 bases). Germline V CDR1 and CDR2: SGHRS, YFSETQ. There are 14 residues in the CDR3. The germline V and J ends were trimmed by 3 bases and 1 base, with 10 bases remaining between them. CDR3 sequence reads: CASSSGLGNTEAFF. In DNA form, the CDR3 reads TGCGCCAGCAGCTCGGGACTAGGGAACACTGAAGCTTTCTTT. The full variable domain, its missing parts supplied by reference TRBV5-1 and TRBJ1-1, is KAGVTQTPRYLIKTRGQQVTLSCSPISGHRSVSWYQQTPGQGLQFLFEYFSETQRNKGNFPGRFSGRQFSNSRSEMNVSTLELGDSALYLCASSSGLGNTEAFFGQGTRLTVV.

The V and J genes are TRBV19 and TRBJ2-3, with no clear D. Germline V lookup: CDR1 LNHDA, CDR2 SQIVND (reference sequence). This CDR3 contains 12 residues. The germline V and J ends were trimmed by 5 bases and 2 bases, with 5 bases remaining between them. The CDR3 nucleotides are TGTGCCAGTAGTCTCAACACAGATACGCAGTATTTT. Its protein is CASSLNTDTQYF.

The J gene is TRBJ2-1, the V gene TRBV6-1, with D maybe TRBD2 (5 bases). CDR3 length: 17 residues. Germline V gives CDR1 MNHNS, CDR2 SASEGT. V lost 3 bases, J lost 4 bases, and 19 bases lay in between. The CDR3 DNA is TGTGCCAGCAGTGAGCCCGGATGGGGAGAGCGATACAATGAGCAGTTCTTC. This sequence encodes CASSEPGWGERYNEQFF.

As DNA, the CDR3 is TGTGCCAGCAGCCGGGGGCACTACGAGCAGTACTTC. This translates into CASSRGHYEQYF. The chain uses TRBV11-3 and TRBJ2-7; D may be TRBD1 or TRBD2 (6 bases each). CDR1 and CDR2 from the germline V gene are SGHNT and YENEEA. The length of the CDR3 is 12 residues. V was pared by 5 bases and J by 3 bases, with 8 bases between.

The chain couples TRBV15 to TRBJ1-5; D uncertain. Germline V gives CDR1 LNHNV, CDR2 YYDKDF (reference sequence). Trimming cost V 3 bases and J 1 base, with 7 bases left between them. The CDR3 spans 14 residues. The CDR3 DNA is TGTGCCACCAGCAGCCTCCGGAGCAATCAGCCCCAGCATTTT. It encodes CATSSLRSNQPQHF.

This chain connects TRBV5-1 to TRBJ1-1; D perhaps matches TRBD1 (5 bases). CDR3 length: 15 residues. V was clipped by 0 bases and J by 4 bases, with 13 bases between them. Germline values: CDR1 SGHRS, CDR2 YFSETQ. Written as DNA, the CDR3 is TGCGCCAGCAGCTTGGTTGGGGGTGCGGGCACTGAAGCTTTCTTT. Protein: CASSLVGGAGTEAFF. Using reference TRBV5-1 and TRBJ1-1 for the parts outside the CDR3, the full variable domain is KAGVTQTPRYLIKTRGQQVTLSCSPISGHRSVSWYQQTPGQGLQFLFEYFSETQRNKGNFPGRFSGRQFSNSRSEMNVSTLELGDSALYLCASSLVGGAGTEAFFGQGTRLTVV.

The gene calls are TRBV4-2 and TRBJ2-7; 9 bases are shared with TRBD2. This CDR3 contains 14 residues. CDR1 and CDR2 from the germline V gene are LGHNA and YNFKEQ. V was clipped by 2 bases and J by 7 bases; unmatched bases: 6. The CDR3 DNA follows: TGTGCCAGCAGCCAATTGGGTAGCGGGAGTGAGCAGTACTTC. Amino acids: CASSQLGSGSEQYF.

Details on this clone: Other DNA sequences in this sample translate to the same CDR3. Written as DNA, the CDR3 is TGCGCCAGCAGCTTGGACGGGACAACTAATGAAAAACTGTTTTTT. This sequence encodes CASSLDGTTNEKLFF. The rearrangement uses TRBV5-1 and TRBJ1-4; the D is unclear. The CDR3 is 15 amino acids. V lost 0 bases to trimming and J lost 0 bases, with 6 bases between them. Germline lookup yields CDR1 SGHRS and CDR2 YFSETQ.

This chain uses TRBV7-2 with TRBJ1-5; 7 positions agree with TRBD1. The CDR3 runs 15 residues. Unmatched junction bases numbered 6, after V lost 0 bases and J lost 7 bases. Germline lookup yields CDR1 SGHTA and CDR2 FQGNSA. CDR3 sequence: CASSLAGGARQPQHF. CDR3 in DNA: TGTGCCAGCAGCTTAGCAGGGGGCGCTAGACAGCCCCAGCATTTT.

V and J are TRBV18 and TRBJ2-7, with 8 bases fitting TRBD1. The V gene's germline CDR1 is KGHSH and CDR2 LQKENI. The trim removed 2 bases at V and 0 bases at J, leaving 9 bases unmatched. This CDR3 spans 17 amino acids. The CDR3 DNA sequence: TGTGCCAGCTCACCAACCCGGACAGGGACGAGCTCCTACGAGCAGTACTTC. Encoded protein: CASSPTRTGTSSYEQYF.

The V gene is TRBV6-5, the J gene TRBJ1-2; 10 positions match TRBD1. This CDR3 has 15 amino acids. CDR1 and CDR2 from the germline V gene are MNHEY and SVGAGI. Trimming removed 5 bases from V and 1 base from J; junction bases left unmatched: 4. As DNA, the CDR3 is TGTGCCAGCAGTCGCTGGACAGGGGGTAACTATGGCTACACCTTC. Its protein product is CASSRWTGGNYGYTF.